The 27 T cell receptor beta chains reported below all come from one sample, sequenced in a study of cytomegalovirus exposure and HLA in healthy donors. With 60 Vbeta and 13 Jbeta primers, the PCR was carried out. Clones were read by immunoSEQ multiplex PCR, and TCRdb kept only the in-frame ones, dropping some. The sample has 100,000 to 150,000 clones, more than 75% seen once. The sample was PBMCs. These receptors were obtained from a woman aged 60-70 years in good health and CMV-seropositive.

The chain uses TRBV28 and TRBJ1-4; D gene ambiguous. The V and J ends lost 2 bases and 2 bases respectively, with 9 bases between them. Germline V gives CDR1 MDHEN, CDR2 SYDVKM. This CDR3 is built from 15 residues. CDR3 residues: CASSLGRGTNEKLFF. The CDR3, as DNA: TGTGCCAGCAGTTTAGGGCGGGGTACTAATGAAAAACTGTTTTTT.

Here the CDR3 DNA reads TGTGCCAGCAGCTTCCCTCAGGGTACTGGAAACACCATATATTTT. Protein: CASSFPQGTGNTIYF. The V call is TRBV5-6, the J call TRBJ1-3, with a weak D call TRBD1 (5 bases). With 2 bases removed from V and 2 bases from J, the gap between germline ends came to 11 bases. This CDR3 is 15 amino acids long. Germline CDR1 SGHDT, CDR2 YYEEEE.

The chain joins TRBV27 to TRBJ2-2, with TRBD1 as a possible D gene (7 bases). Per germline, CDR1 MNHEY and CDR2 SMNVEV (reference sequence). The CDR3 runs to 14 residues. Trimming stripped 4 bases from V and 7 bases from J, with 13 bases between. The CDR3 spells CASSSYRGGGELFF. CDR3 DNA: TGTGCCAGCAGTTCCTACAGGGGAGGCGGGGAGCTGTTTTTT.

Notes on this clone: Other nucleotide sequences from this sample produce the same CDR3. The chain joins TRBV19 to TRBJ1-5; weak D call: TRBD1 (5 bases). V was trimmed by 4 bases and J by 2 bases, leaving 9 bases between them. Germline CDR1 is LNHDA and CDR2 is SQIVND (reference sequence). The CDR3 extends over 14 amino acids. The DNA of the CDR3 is TGTGCCAGTAGTAGTACGGGGGGCAATCAGCCCCAGCATTTT. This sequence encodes CASSSTGGNQPQHF.

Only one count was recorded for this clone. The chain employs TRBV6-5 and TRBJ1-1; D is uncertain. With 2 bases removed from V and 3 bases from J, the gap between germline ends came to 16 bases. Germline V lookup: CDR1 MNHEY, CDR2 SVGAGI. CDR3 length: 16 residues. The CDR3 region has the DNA TGTGCCAGCAGTTACCAGTACGGGGAGGTCGACACTGAAGCTTTCTTT. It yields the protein CASSYQYGEVDTEAFF.

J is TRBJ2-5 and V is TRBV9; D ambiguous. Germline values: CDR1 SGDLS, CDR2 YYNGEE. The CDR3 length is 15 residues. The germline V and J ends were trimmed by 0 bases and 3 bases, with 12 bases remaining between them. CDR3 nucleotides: TGTGCCAGCAGCGTAGTCGGCAGCGCTAAAGAGACCCAGTACTTC. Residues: CASSVVGSAKETQYF. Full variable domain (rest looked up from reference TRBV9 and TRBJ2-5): DSGVTQTPKHLITATGQRVTLRCSPRSGDLSVYWYQQSLDQGLQFLIQYYNGEERAKGNILERFSAQQFPDLHSELNLSSLELGDSALYFCASSVVGSAKETQYFGPGTRLLVL.

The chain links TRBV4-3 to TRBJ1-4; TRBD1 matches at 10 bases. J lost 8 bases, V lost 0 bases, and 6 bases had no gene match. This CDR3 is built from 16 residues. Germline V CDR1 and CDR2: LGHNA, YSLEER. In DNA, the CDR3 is TGCGCCAGCAGCCAAGAATACGACAGGGGGCTGGAAAAACTGTTTTTT. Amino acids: CASSQEYDRGLEKLFF.

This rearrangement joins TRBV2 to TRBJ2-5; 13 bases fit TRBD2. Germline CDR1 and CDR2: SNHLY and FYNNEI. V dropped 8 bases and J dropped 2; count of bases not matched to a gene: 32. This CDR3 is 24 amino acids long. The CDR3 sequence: CASSPSNRHDHPPGLAGLQETQYF. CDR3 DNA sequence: TGTGCCAGCTCCCCCAGCAACCGGCACGACCACCCGCCGGGACTAGCGGGACTACAAGAGACCCAGTACTTC.

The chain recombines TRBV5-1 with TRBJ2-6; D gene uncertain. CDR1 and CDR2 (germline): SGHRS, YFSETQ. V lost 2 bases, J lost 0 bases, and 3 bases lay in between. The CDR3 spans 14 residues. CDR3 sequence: CASSFNSGANVLTF. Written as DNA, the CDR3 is TGCGCCAGCAGCTTTAACTCTGGGGCCAACGTCCTGACTTTC.

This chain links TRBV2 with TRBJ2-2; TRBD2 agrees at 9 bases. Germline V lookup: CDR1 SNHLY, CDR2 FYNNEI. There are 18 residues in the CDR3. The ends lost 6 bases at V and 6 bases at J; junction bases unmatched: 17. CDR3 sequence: CASSPRGSGGFRAGELFF. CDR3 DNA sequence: TGTGCCAGCAGCCCCAGAGGGAGCGGGGGGTTCCGCGCCGGGGAGCTGTTTTTT.

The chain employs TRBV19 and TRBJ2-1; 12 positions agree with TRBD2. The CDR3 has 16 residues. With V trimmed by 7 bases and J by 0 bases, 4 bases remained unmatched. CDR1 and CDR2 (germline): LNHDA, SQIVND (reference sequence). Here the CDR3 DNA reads TGTGCCAGTACCCCGACTAGCGGGAGCTCCTACAATGAGCAGTTCTTC. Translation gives CASTPTSGSSYNEQFF.

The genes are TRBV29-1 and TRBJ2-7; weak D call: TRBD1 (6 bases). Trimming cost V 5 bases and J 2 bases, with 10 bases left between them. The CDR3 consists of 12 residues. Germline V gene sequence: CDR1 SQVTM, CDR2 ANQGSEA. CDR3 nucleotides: TGCAGCGTTCGTTACAGGGCCTACGAGCAGTACTTC. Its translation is CSVRYRAYEQYF.

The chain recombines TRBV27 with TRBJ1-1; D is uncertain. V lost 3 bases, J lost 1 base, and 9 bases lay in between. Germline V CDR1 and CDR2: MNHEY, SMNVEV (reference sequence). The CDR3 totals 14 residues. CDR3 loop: CASSLRAANTEAFF. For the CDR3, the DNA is TGTGCCAGCAGTTTGAGGGCAGCGAACACTGAAGCTTTCTTT.

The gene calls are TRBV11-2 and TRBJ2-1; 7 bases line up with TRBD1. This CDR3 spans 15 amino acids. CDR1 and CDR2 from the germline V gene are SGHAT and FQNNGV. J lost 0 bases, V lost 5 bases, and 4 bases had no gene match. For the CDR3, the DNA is TGTGCCAGCAGCCCCAGGGGGAGCTCCTACAATGAGCAGTTCTTC. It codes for CASSPRGSSYNEQFF.

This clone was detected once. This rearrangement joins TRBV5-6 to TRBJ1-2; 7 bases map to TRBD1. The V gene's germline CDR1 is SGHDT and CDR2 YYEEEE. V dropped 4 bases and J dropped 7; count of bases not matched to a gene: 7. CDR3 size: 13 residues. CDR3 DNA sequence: TGTGCCAGCAGCCAACAGGGGTTCGGTGGCTACACCTTC. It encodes CASSQQGFGGYTF.

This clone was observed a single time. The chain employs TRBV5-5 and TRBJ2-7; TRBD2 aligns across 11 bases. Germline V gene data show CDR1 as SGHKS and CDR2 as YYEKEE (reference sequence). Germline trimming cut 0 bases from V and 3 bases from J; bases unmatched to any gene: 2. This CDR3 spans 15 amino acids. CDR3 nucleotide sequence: TGTGCCAGCAGCTTGGGGGGACTAGCGGTCTACGAGCAGTACTTC. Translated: CASSLGGLAVYEQYF.

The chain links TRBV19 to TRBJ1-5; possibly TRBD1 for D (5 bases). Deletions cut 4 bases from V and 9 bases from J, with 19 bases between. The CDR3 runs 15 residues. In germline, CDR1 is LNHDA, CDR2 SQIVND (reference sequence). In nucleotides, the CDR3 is TGTGCCAGTAGTAGGGACGGCGGAGGGTTACGGCCCCAGCATTTT. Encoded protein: CASSRDGGGLRPQHF.

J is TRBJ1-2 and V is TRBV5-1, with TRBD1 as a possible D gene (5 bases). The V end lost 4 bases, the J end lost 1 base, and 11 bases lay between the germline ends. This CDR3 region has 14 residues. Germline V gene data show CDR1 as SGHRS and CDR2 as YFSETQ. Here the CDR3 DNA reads TGCGCCAGCAGCGCATCTCAGGGTAACTATGGCTACACCTTC. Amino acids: CASSASQGNYGYTF.

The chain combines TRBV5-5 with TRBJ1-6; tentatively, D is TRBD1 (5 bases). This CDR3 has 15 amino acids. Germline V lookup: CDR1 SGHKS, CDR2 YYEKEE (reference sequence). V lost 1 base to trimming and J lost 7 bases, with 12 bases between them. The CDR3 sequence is CASSLPRGRNSPLHF. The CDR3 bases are TGTGCCAGCAGCTTGCCAAGGGGCCGAAATTCACCCCTCCACTTT.

CDR3 coding DNA: TGTGCCTGGACTCGGGGGGGGATAGGACCCAATGAGCAGTTCTTC. Translated, it gives CAWTRGGIGPNEQFF. The V and J genes are TRBV30 and TRBJ2-1; 8 bases map to TRBD2. The CDR3 contains 15 residues. CDR1 is GTSNPN and CDR2 is SVGIG in the germline V gene (reference sequence). V lost 4 bases, J lost 6 bases, and 11 bases stayed unmatched.

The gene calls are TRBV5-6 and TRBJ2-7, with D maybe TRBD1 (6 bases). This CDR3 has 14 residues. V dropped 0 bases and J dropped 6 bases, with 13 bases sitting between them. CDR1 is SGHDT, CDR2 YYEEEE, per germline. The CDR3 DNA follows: TGTGCCAGCAGCTTGGGAGACAGGTTAGGCGAGCAGTACTTC. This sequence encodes CASSLGDRLGEQYF.

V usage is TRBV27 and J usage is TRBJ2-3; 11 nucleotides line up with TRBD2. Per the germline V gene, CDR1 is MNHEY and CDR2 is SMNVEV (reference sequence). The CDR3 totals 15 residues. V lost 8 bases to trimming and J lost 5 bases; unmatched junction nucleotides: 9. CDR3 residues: CASSYSGGAGDTQYF. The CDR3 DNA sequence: TGTGCCAGCTCCTATAGCGGGGGGGCAGGAGATACGCAGTATTTT.

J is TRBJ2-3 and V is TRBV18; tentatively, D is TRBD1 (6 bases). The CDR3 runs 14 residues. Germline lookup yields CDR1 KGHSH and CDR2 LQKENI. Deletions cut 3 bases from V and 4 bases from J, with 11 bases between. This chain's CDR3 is CASSPPTGPDTQYF. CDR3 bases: TGTGCCAGCTCACCCCCGACAGGACCAGATACGCAGTATTTT.

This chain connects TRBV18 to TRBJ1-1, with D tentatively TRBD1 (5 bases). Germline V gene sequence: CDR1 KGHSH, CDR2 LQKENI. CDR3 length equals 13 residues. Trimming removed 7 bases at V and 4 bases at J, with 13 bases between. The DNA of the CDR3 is TGTGCCAGCTTAGGGGATTTAGGCACTGAAGCTTTCTTT. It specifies CASLGDLGTEAFF.

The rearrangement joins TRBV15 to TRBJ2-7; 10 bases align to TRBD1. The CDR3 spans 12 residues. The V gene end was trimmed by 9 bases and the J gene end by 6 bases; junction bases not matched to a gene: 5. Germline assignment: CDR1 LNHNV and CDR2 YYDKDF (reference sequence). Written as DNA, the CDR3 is TGTGCCACGACCGGGACAGGGGCCGAGCAGTACTTC. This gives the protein CATTGTGAEQYF.

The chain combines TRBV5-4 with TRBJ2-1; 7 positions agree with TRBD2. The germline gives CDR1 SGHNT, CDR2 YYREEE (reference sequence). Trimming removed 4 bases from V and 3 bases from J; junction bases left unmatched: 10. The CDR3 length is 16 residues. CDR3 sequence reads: CASSPGEGSYYNEQFF. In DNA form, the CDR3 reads TGTGCCAGCAGCCCCGGGGAGGGGTCTTACTACAATGAGCAGTTCTTC. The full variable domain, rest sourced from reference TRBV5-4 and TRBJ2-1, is ETGVTQSPTHLIKTRGQQVTLRCSSQSGHNTVSWYQQALGQGPQFIFQYYREEENGRGNFPPRFSGLQFPNYSSELNVNALELDDSALYLCASSPGEGSYYNEQFFGPGTRLTVL.

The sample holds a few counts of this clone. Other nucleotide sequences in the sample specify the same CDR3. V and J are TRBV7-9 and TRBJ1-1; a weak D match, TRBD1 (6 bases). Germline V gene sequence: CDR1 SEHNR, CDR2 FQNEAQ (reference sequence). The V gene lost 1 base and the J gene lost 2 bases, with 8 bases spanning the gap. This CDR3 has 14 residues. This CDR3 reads CASSLGQANTEAFF. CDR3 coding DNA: TGTGCCAGCAGCTTAGGACAGGCTAACACTGAAGCTTTCTTT.